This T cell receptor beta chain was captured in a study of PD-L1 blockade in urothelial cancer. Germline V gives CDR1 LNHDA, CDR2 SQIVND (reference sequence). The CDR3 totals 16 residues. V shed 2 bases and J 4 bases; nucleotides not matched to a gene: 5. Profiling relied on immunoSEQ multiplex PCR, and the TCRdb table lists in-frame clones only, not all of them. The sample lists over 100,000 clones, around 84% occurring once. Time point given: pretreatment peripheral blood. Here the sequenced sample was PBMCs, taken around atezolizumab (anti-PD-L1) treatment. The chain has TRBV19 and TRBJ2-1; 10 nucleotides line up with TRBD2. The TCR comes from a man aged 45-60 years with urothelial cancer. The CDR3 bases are TGTGCCAGTAGTATATCGGGACTAGCGAAATACAATGAGCAGTTCTTC. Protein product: CASSISGLAKYNEQFF.